Below, 18 T cell receptor beta chains from the same sample are listed, as sequenced in a study of T cells after yellow fever vaccination (dated by TCRdb to between 2018 and 2021). The library was made by 5' RACE. The listed sequencing device is Illumina HiSeq 2500. Using fastp trimming at Q25 and MiXCR clonotype assembly, TCRdb reanalyzed the public sequencing data and kept in-frame beta chains. A single entry per CDR3 protein holds the most common genes and DNA from its merged rows. Here the sample has 25,000 to 35,000 distinct CDR3 sequences; approximately 6% occur a single time. The ten largest account for approximately 25% of the sample. In the paper's terms, the treatment or condition label means: live attenuated yellow fever vaccine strain. Sample: PBMCs, either bulk or a sorted T-cell subset (CD4+, CD8+, memory, or dextramer-sorted; not recorded which), taken on the day of the yellow fever booster vaccination. These receptors originate from a man younger than 45 who received the YFV17D yellow fever vaccine.

This clonotype was detected many times. The chain joins TRBV7-8 to TRBJ2-3; D remains unclear. CDR3 size: 16 residues. V lost 0 bases and J lost 5, with 15 bases in between. Germline CDR1 reads SGHVS; CDR2 reads FQNEAQ. This CDR3 is CASSLAARRKEDTQYF. In DNA form, the CDR3 reads TGTGCCAGCAGCTTAGCTGCTAGAAGGAAGGAAGATACGCAGTATTTT.

The chain has TRBV20-1 and TRBJ2-5; 9 nucleotides line up with TRBD1. With 8 bases clipped from V and 2 bases from J, the junction kept 12 bases outside the gene matches. This CDR3 has 15 amino acids. Germline CDR1 is DFQATT and CDR2 is SNEGSKA (reference sequence). CDR3 DNA sequence: TGCAGTCACCGGCGAAGGACAGGGGCACAAGAGACCCAGTACTTC. Its protein product is CSHRRRTGAQETQYF.

The rearrangement joins TRBV4-1 to TRBJ2-3; 7 nucleotides match TRBD1. Germline V CDR1 and CDR2: MGHRA, YSYEKL. The CDR3 consists of 17 residues. The ends lost 3 bases at V and 2 bases at J; junction bases unmatched: 11. The CDR3 spells CASSHRPGQHHTDTQYF. DNA of the CDR3: TGCGCCAGCAGCCATCGGCCGGGACAGCACCACACAGATACGCAGTATTTT.

This clonotype was counted only a few times. The chain couples TRBV2 to TRBJ1-1, with D possibly matching TRBD1 (5 bases). V was clipped by 6 bases and J by 3 bases, with 17 bases between them. Looked up from germline, CDR1 is SNHLY and CDR2 is FYNNEI. CDR3 length: 15 residues. This CDR3 is CASREQRGGYTEAFF. In DNA form, the CDR3 reads TGTGCCAGCAGGGAACAGCGGGGGGGGTACACTGAAGCTTTCTTT. Full variable domain (remainder filled in from reference TRBV2 and TRBJ1-1): EPEVTQTPSHQVTQMGQEVILRCVPISNHLYFYWYRQILGQKVEFLVSFYNNEISEKSEIFDDQFSVERPDGSNFTLKIRSTKLEDSAMYFCASREQRGGYTEAFFGQGTRLTVV.

This clonotype was picked up a small number of times. The J gene is TRBJ1-2, the V gene TRBV30; 9 nucleotides agree with TRBD1. Germline V CDR1 and CDR2: GTSNPN, SVGIG (reference sequence). Germline trimming cut 5 bases from V and 4 bases from J; bases unmatched to any gene: 8. The CDR3 is 14 amino acids. Here the CDR3 reads CAWSPDRGLYGYTF. CDR3 sequence (DNA): TGTGCCTGGTCCCCGGACAGGGGACTCTATGGCTACACCTTC. The whole variable domain, remainder taken from reference TRBV30 and TRBJ1-2, is SQTIHQWPATLVQPVGSPLSLECTVEGTSNPNLYWYRQAAGRGLQLLFYSVGIGQISSEVPQNLSASRPQDRQFILSSKKLLLSDSGFYLCAWSPDRGLYGYTFGSGTRLTVV.

This clonotype was seen at least ten times. The rearrangement uses TRBV19 and TRBJ1-5; D is unresolved. This CDR3 spans 12 amino acids. V lost 6 bases and J lost 0, with 3 bases in between. Germline CDR1 is LNHDA and CDR2 is SQIVND (reference sequence). CDR3 coding DNA: TGTGCCAGTAGGAATAGCAATCAGCCCCAGCATTTT. Its protein is CASRNSNQPQHF.

This clonotype showed up many times. The rearrangement joins TRBV4-2 to TRBJ1-1; no definite D call. The CDR3 sequence is 13 residues long. Between the trimmed V and J ends, which lost 0 bases and 7 bases, there was a span of 9 bases. Per germline, CDR1 LGHNA and CDR2 YNFKEQ. The CDR3: CASSQDRTSEAFF. The CDR3 DNA reads as TGTGCCAGCAGCCAAGATCGGACCAGTGAAGCTTTCTTT.

V usage is TRBV6-2 or TRBV6-3 and J usage is TRBJ1-1, with D possibly being TRBD1 (6 bases). Germline values: CDR1 MNHEY, CDR2 SVGEGT. This CDR3 comprises 12 residues. V shed 5 bases and J shed 11 bases, with 15 bases lying between them. The chain's CDR3 is CASSHRNRDAFF. CDR3 coding DNA: TGTGCCAGCAGTCACCGTAACAGGGACGCTTTCTTT.

Many counts were recorded for this clonotype. The gene calls are TRBV12-3 or TRBV12-4 and TRBJ1-1; no firm D call. This CDR3 region has 14 residues. Trimming cost V 5 bases and J 1 base, with 11 bases left between them. The CDR3 sequence is CASSHSAENTEAFF. The CDR3 DNA is TGTGCCAGCAGTCACTCGGCGGAGAACACTGAAGCTTTCTTT.

The table lists this clonotype with a few counts. The chain combines TRBV6-2 or TRBV6-3 with TRBJ1-2, with 9 bases matching TRBD1. With V trimmed by 6 bases and J by 0 bases, 11 bases remained unmatched. This CDR3 region has 17 residues. Germline V CDR1 and CDR2: MNHEY, SVGEGT. CDR3 sequence: CASRLNRDREANYGYTF. The DNA for the CDR3 is TGTGCCAGCAGGCTCAACCGGGACAGGGAAGCTAACTATGGCTACACCTTC.

In regard to this clonotype: A much larger clone is a single base away; this may be a read error. The V call is TRBV29-1, the J call TRBJ2-2; 8 bases match TRBD2. Germline CDR1 is SQVTM and CDR2 is ANQGSEA. V was clipped by 4 bases and J by 8 bases; unmatched bases: 9. This CDR3 has 14 amino acids. As DNA, the CDR3 is TGCAGCGTTGCCCGTAGCGGGGACCAGGGGGAGCTGTTTTTT. Its translation is CSVARSGDQGELFF.

This clonotype showed up many times. The chain couples TRBV7-9 to TRBJ1-1; unclear D gene. Germline values: CDR1 SEHNR, CDR2 FQNEAQ (reference sequence). The ends were cut back, 3 bases at V and 1 base at J, with 6 bases in the middle. This CDR3 is 13 amino acids long. The chain's CDR3 is CASSFGPNTEAFF. CDR3 DNA sequence: TGTGCCAGCAGCTTTGGGCCGAACACTGAAGCTTTCTTT.

This clonotype was recorded many times. This rearrangement joins TRBV19 to TRBJ2-3; D remains unclear. V lost 6 bases and J 1 base, leaving 14 bases between the germline ends. CDR1 LNHDA and CDR2 SQIVND come from the germline V gene (reference sequence). There are 15 residues in the CDR3. The CDR3 sequence is CASSNPRAGTDTQYF. CDR3 nucleotides: TGTGCCAGTAGCAACCCTCGGGCCGGCACAGATACGCAGTATTTT. The full variable domain, in which reference TRBV19 and TRBJ2-3 provide the parts outside the CDR3, is DGGITQSPKYLFRKEGQNVTLSCEQNLNHDAMYWYRQDPGQGLRLIYYSQIVNDFQKGDIAEGYSVSREKKESFPLTVTSAQKNPTAFYLCASSNPRAGTDTQYFGPGTRLTVL.

This clonotype was detected ten times or more. The chain recombines TRBV20-1 with TRBJ2-3; D may match TRBD1 or TRBD2 (5 bases each). Germline CDR1 reads DFQATT; CDR2 reads SNEGSKA (reference sequence). The CDR3 runs 15 residues. The ends were cut back, 1 base at V and 2 bases at J, with 13 bases in the middle. CDR3 coding DNA: TGCAGTGCTAGAGGAGCGAACGGGGCCACAGATACGCAGTATTTT. It translates to CSARGANGATDTQYF.

This clonotype was counted many times. The CDR3 DNA reads TGCGCCAGCAGCTCCGGGACAGGGGATGAAAAACTGTTTTTT. Translating gives CASSSGTGDEKLFF. The chain combines TRBV5-1 with TRBJ1-4, with 10 bases identical to TRBD1. V was pared by 3 bases and J by 6 bases, with 2 bases of the junction left unmatched. CDR1 is SGHRS, CDR2 YFSETQ, per germline. The CDR3 covers 14 residues.

There are many counts of this clonotype. The chain recombines TRBV5-1 with TRBJ1-1, with TRBD1 as a possible D gene (5 bases). This CDR3 spans 15 amino acids. Trimming took 1 base from V and 4 from J, leaving 14 bases between them. Germline CDR1 and CDR2: SGHRS and YFSETQ. For the CDR3, the DNA is TGCGCCAGCAGCTTGTACACAGGAGAATCCACTGAAGCTTTCTTT. As protein: CASSLYTGESTEAFF.

This clonotype was observed at least ten times. The rearrangement uses TRBV6-1 and TRBJ1-6; tentatively, D is TRBD1 (5 bases). Deletions cut 4 bases from V and 6 bases from J, with 10 bases between. Germline V CDR1 and CDR2: MNHNS, SASEGT. The CDR3 runs 14 residues. The CDR3: CASSVAGFNSPLHF. CDR3 in DNA: TGTGCCAGCAGTGTTGCAGGGTTTAATTCACCCCTCCACTTT.

Ten or more counts support this clonotype. The rearrangement uses TRBV7-2 and TRBJ2-2; 11 bases align to TRBD2. This CDR3 is built from 18 residues. Trimming removed 0 bases from V and 6 bases from J; junction bases left unmatched: 9. The germline V gene has CDR1 SGHTA and CDR2 FQGNSA. The CDR3 loop reads CASSLARIAGGPAGELFF. CDR3 nucleotide sequence: TGTGCCAGCAGCTTAGCGAGAATAGCGGGAGGGCCCGCCGGGGAGCTGTTTTTT.